The sequence of this T cell receptor beta chain was determined in a study of T cell changes during pregnancy in multiple sclerosis. In germline, CDR1 is SGHNT, CDR2 YYREEE (reference sequence). Losses at the gene ends were 4 bases for V and 6 bases for J; bases not matched to a gene: 8. This CDR3 has 15 residues. Profiling relied on immunoSEQ multiplex PCR, and the TCRdb table lists in-frame clones only, not all of them. This sample has under 70,000 clones, with roughly 87% found just once. This clone was observed once. This sample comprised peripheral blood, obtained in the third trimester of pregnancy. The genes are TRBV5-4 and TRBJ2-7; 12 nucleotides agree with TRBD1. The TCR comes from a female donor in good health, enrolled as a control in a pregnancy study. This CDR3 reads CASSTPGQGAFEQYF. As DNA, the CDR3 is TGTGCCAGCAGCACCCCGGGACAGGGGGCGTTCGAGCAGTACTTC.